Shown below are 13 T cell receptor beta chains from a single sample sequenced in a study of beta chain features in type 1 diabetes. The study reverse transcribed the entire isolated RNA, so it sequenced expressed TCRB transcripts. Only in-frame clones appear in the TCRdb table, and some are missing; sequencing was by immunoSEQ multiplex PCR. This table has about 350,000 clones, roughly a fifth appearing once. Sequencing input: naive CD4+ T cells from blood. Receptors were obtained from a woman aged 18-35 years in good health.

V gene TRBV4-1 combines with J gene TRBJ2-1, with D perhaps TRBD1 (5 bases). The CDR3 sequence is 18 residues long. From germline, CDR1 is MGHRA and CDR2 YSYEKL. V lost 1 base, J lost 4 bases, and 20 bases lay in between. The chain's CDR3 is CASSQVALRQTKYNEQFF. CDR3 coding DNA: TGCGCCAGCAGCCAAGTTGCCTTGCGACAGACGAAGTACAATGAGCAGTTCTTC.

V usage is TRBV30 and J usage is TRBJ1-2; D possibly corresponds to TRBD1 (6 bases). This CDR3 comprises 16 residues. V gave up 4 bases and J gave up 0 bases, with 18 bases separating them. In germline, CDR1 is GTSNPN, CDR2 SVGIG (reference sequence). CDR3: CAWTLGGVRANYGYTF. In DNA, the CDR3 is TGTGCCTGGACTCTAGGGGGTGTCAGAGCTAACTATGGCTACACCTTC.

The gene calls are TRBV28 and TRBJ2-3; D unclear. Trimming removed 3 bases at V and 8 bases at J, with 9 bases between. The CDR3 sequence is 12 residues long. CDR1 and CDR2 from the germline V gene are MDHEN and SYDVKM. CDR3 bases: TGTGCCAGCAGTTTGACGTGGGCTACGCAGTATTTT. This gives the protein CASSLTWATQYF.

The V gene is TRBV30, the J gene TRBJ2-3; 9 positions match TRBD1. This CDR3 region has 15 residues. The V gene end was trimmed by 0 bases and the J gene end by 4 bases; junction bases not matched to a gene: 5. CDR1 and CDR2 (germline): GTSNPN, SVGIG (reference sequence). CDR3 sequence: CAWSVLGQGADTQYF. In nucleotides, the CDR3 is TGTGCCTGGAGTGTACTGGGACAGGGAGCAGATACGCAGTATTTT.

CDR3 DNA sequence: TGCGCCAGCAGCTCCGGGGTAGATACGCAGTATTTT. Translated, it gives CASSSGVDTQYF. The V and J genes are TRBV5-1 and TRBJ2-3; D might be TRBD2 (5 bases). The length of the CDR3 is 12 residues. The V gene's germline CDR1 is SGHRS and CDR2 YFSETQ. V was trimmed by 3 bases and J by 5 bases, leaving 7 bases between them.

This clone came up a few times. The sample has other DNA sequences that encode this CDR3 too. J is TRBJ1-5 and V is TRBV30, with D hard to call. Trimming stripped 0 bases from V and 2 bases from J, with 5 bases between. Germline CDR1 GTSNPN, CDR2 SVGIG (reference sequence). CDR3 length equals 13 residues. The CDR3: CAWSVRGNQPQHF. The CDR3 nucleotides read TGTGCCTGGAGTGTCCGGGGCAATCAGCCCCAGCATTTT.

This clone turned up a few times. The rearrangement joins TRBV6-6 to TRBJ1-5; 7 bases map to TRBD1. The CDR3 is 15 amino acids. Germline-derived CDR1 and CDR2 are MNHNY and SVGAGI (reference sequence). V lost 5 bases and J lost 3; bases outside the gene matches: 7. The CDR3 DNA sequence: TGTGCCAGCAGTCCCACAGGGGCACTCAATCAGCCCCAGCATTTT. Its translation: CASSPTGALNQPQHF.

This chain links TRBV27 with TRBJ1-6; 8 nucleotides line up with TRBD1. Germline V gene lookup returns CDR1 MNHEY and CDR2 SMNVEV (reference sequence). The CDR3 spans 13 residues. V gave up 7 bases and J gave up 10 bases; unmatched junction bases: 6. CDR3 bases: TGTGCCAGCACGACAGGGGTATTGTCACCCCTCCACTTT. Its protein is CASTTGVLSPLHF.

A remark on this clone: The sample carries other DNA sequences with the same CDR3. This chain joins TRBV2 and TRBJ1-2; D call uncertain. Per the germline V gene, CDR1 is SNHLY and CDR2 is FYNNEI. The CDR3 is 12 amino acids. V dropped 2 bases and J dropped 6 bases, with 7 bases sitting between them. Here the CDR3 DNA reads TGTGCCAGCAGTGAAACCGGGGATGGCTACACCTTC. It translates to CASSETGDGYTF.

This clone has more than one count but fewer than ten. The V call is TRBV7-9, the J call TRBJ2-1; D is unclear. CDR1 and CDR2 from the germline V gene are SEHNR and FQNEAQ (reference sequence). Trimming cost V 6 bases and J 0 bases, with 12 bases left between them. This CDR3 is 15 amino acids long. In DNA form, the CDR3 reads TGTGCCAGCAGTTTTCCGGTAGACTCCTACAATGAGCAGTTCTTC. Its protein product is CASSFPVDSYNEQFF.

V and J are TRBV20-1 and TRBJ2-7; D possibly corresponds to TRBD1 (6 bases). This CDR3 spans 11 amino acids. Trimming cost V 6 bases and J 5 bases, with 11 bases left between them. The germline CDR1 and CDR2 sequences are DFQATT and SNEGSKA (reference sequence). CDR3 sequence (DNA): TGCAGTGCAAACAGGGTTCACGAGCAGTACTTC. It specifies CSANRVHEQYF.

This clone was detected only a few times. The chain links TRBV5-1 to TRBJ2-7, with 7 bases identical to TRBD1. V dropped 3 bases and J dropped 6; count of bases not matched to a gene: 12. From germline, CDR1 is SGHRS and CDR2 YFSETQ. The CDR3 runs to 15 residues. CDR3 sequence reads: CASSSGNEGAPEQYF. The CDR3 coding sequence is TGCGCCAGCAGCTCCGGGAATGAGGGGGCGCCCGAGCAGTACTTC.

This clone was detected only a few times. Other DNA sequences in this sample translate to the same CDR3. The rearrangement joins TRBV7-2 to TRBJ2-5; 10 bases are a match to TRBD1. The CDR3 is 15 residues long. With V trimmed by 2 bases and J by 5 bases, 5 bases remained unmatched. From germline, CDR1 is SGHTA and CDR2 FQGNSA. CDR3 region: CASSLRTGGLETQYF. For the CDR3, the DNA is TGTGCCAGCAGCTTACGGACAGGGGGGTTGGAGACCCAGTACTTC. The entire variable domain, with the rest obtained from reference TRBV7-2 and TRBJ2-5, is as follows: GAGVSQSPSNKVTEKGKDVELRCDPISGHTALYWYRQSLGQGLEFLIYFQGNSAPDKSGLPSDRFSAERTGGSVSTLTIQRTQQEDSAVYLCASSLRTGGLETQYFGPGTRLLVL.